These 29 T cell receptor beta chains were all obtained from the same sample, sequenced in a study of T cell responses to AZD1222 COVID-19 vaccine (dated by TCRdb to about 2021). The method behind the library was the immunoSEQ multiplex PCR assay. The clones in this table, taken by TCRdb from immuneACCESS, are in-frame only. Not every clone is retained; where verified, under half of the shortfall comes from an unresolved V gene, and the cause of the rest is unknown. This sample gives fewer than 120,000 clones in total; roughly nine tenths of them show up just once. Clones ranked in the top ten supply 2.5% to 3.5% of the sample. Read against the paper, the sample's time point label means: baseline before first vaccination. The material sequenced was peripheral blood, taken on day 0 of AZD1222 vaccination. These receptors were taken from an adult in good health.

The rearrangement joins TRBV28 to TRBJ1-4; 11 nucleotides line up with TRBD1. CDR1 is MDHEN and CDR2 is SYDVKM in the germline V gene. The trim removed 6 bases at V and 8 bases at J, leaving 8 bases unmatched. CDR3 length equals 15 residues. DNA for the CDR3: TGTGCCAGCAGCCTGGGGACAGGGGGTAACGAAAAACTGTTTTTT. This sequence encodes CASSLGTGGNEKLFF.

CDR3 sequence reads: CASSTNRVMGNQPQHF. The CDR3, as DNA: TGTGCCAGTAGTACTAACAGGGTCATGGGCAATCAGCCCCAGCATTTT. The chain employs TRBV19 and TRBJ1-5, with D perhaps TRBD1 (6 bases). V was cut by 4 bases and J by 2 bases, with 15 bases left in between. Looked up from germline, CDR1 is LNHDA and CDR2 is SQIVND (reference sequence). The CDR3 totals 16 residues.

The rearrangement uses TRBV9 and TRBJ2-2; no firm D call. Germline lookup yields CDR1 SGDLS and CDR2 YYNGEE. Trimming left V 3 bases short and J 1 base short, with 7 bases between. The CDR3 runs to 14 residues. Written as DNA, the CDR3 is TGTGCCAGCAGCGCCACGGGGAACACCGGGGAGCTGTTTTTT. Its translation is CASSATGNTGELFF.

The chain has TRBV13 and TRBJ2-1, with 8 bases matching TRBD2. Germline V gene data show CDR1 as PRHDT and CDR2 as FYEKMQ (reference sequence). Trimming removed 8 bases from V and 0 bases from J; junction bases left unmatched: 9. The CDR3 has 16 amino acids. CDR3 protein: CASAPGGPSSYNEQFF. In nucleotides, the CDR3 is TGTGCCAGCGCCCCGGGGGGGCCCAGCTCCTACAATGAGCAGTTCTTC.

The chain combines TRBV11-2 with TRBJ2-5, with 8 bases that match TRBD2. This CDR3 region has 14 residues. The ends lost 5 bases at V and 5 bases at J; junction bases unmatched: 7. The V gene's germline CDR1 is SGHAT and CDR2 FQNNGV. CDR3 sequence: CASSGGLVHETQYF. The CDR3 region has the DNA TGTGCCAGCAGCGGGGGACTAGTCCATGAGACCCAGTACTTC.

The chain carries TRBV19 and TRBJ1-1, with a tentative D call TRBD1 (5 bases). Germline V lookup: CDR1 LNHDA, CDR2 SQIVND (reference sequence). This CDR3 is 13 amino acids long. The V end lost 5 bases, the J end lost 5 bases, and 12 bases lay between the germline ends. CDR3 sequence reads: CASSPGARTEAFF. CDR3 nucleotides: TGTGCCAGTAGTCCCGGGGCCCGAACTGAAGCTTTCTTT.

This clone appeared a few times. The chain couples TRBV7-3 to TRBJ2-3, with TRBD2 identical over 13 bases. Germline CDR1 SGHTA, CDR2 FQGTGA. The CDR3 spans 18 residues. V lost 4 bases and J lost 1; bases outside the gene matches: 8. CDR3 sequence: CASSSGLAGQRGTDTQYF. For the CDR3, the DNA is TGTGCCAGCAGCTCGGGACTAGCGGGACAAAGGGGCACAGATACGCAGTATTTT.

This clone was counted once. The V call is TRBV12-3 or TRBV12-4, the J call TRBJ2-7; tentatively, D is TRBD2 (6 bases). The V gene lost 9 bases and the J gene lost 2 bases, with 11 bases spanning the gap. CDR3 length: 12 residues. The CDR3, as DNA: TGTGCCAGTAGCCGGGAGACCTACGAGCAGTACTTC. Translation gives CASSRETYEQYF.

The rearrangement joins TRBV7-3 to TRBJ2-7; D is possibly TRBD1 or TRBD2 (5 bases each). Deletions cut 6 bases from V and 3 bases from J, with 18 bases between. The CDR3 runs to 15 residues. CDR1 SGHTA and CDR2 FQGTGA come from the germline V gene. Here the CDR3 DNA reads TGTGCCAGCAGGGACCCCGGGACCGTGGGCTACGAGCAGTACTTC. Its protein product is CASRDPGTVGYEQYF.

This chain uses TRBV29-1 with TRBJ1-4, with 7 bases fitting TRBD1. V shed 7 bases, J shed 5 bases, and the junction held 7 bases outside the gene matches. CDR3 length: 13 amino acids. CDR1 is SQVTM, CDR2 ANQGSEA, per germline. CDR3 residues: CSARDRENEKLFF. CDR3 DNA: TGCAGCGCCCGCGACAGGGAGAATGAAAAACTGTTTTTT.

This rearrangement joins TRBV6-5 to TRBJ2-3, with TRBD2 matching 9 bases. Germline CDR1 is MNHEY and CDR2 is SVGAGI. This CDR3 is 15 amino acids long. Trimming at V came to 6 bases and at J to 9 bases, leaving 13 bases not matched to a gene. The CDR3 is CASRPSGARAATQYF. The CDR3 DNA reads TGTGCCAGCAGACCTAGCGGGGCGAGGGCGGCGACGCAGTATTTT.

The chain carries TRBV10-3 and TRBJ2-7; D is uncertain. CDR1 and CDR2 (germline): ENHRY, SYGVKD. V shed 0 bases and J shed 6 bases, with 9 bases lying between them. CDR3 size: 13 residues. CDR3 DNA: TGTGCCATCAGTGAGTCGACCAAGGGCGAGCAGTACTTC. Its translation: CAISESTKGEQYF.

The chain carries TRBV5-6 and TRBJ1-2, with D uncertain. CDR1 is SGHDT, CDR2 YYEEEE, per germline. The CDR3 sequence is 14 residues long. With 4 bases removed from V and 4 bases from J, the gap between germline ends came to 14 bases. The CDR3 nucleotides are TGTGCCAGCAGCCCGGCGGGCGCCCGCTATGGCTACACCTTC. It is translated as CASSPAGARYGYTF.

The sample holds a few counts of this clone. The CDR3 DNA follows: TGTGCCAGTCAGCCCTGGGGACAGGTGAAAACCGGGGAGCTGTTTTTT. Its protein product is CASQPWGQVKTGELFF. J is TRBJ2-2 and V is TRBV19; 8 bases fit TRBD1. Germline CDR1 and CDR2: LNHDA and SQIVND (reference sequence). The CDR3 contains 16 residues. Trimming removed 8 bases from V and 5 bases from J; junction bases left unmatched: 13.

The V and J genes are TRBV4-1 and TRBJ1-3, with 10 bases fitting TRBD1. The CDR3 covers 18 residues. V shed 0 bases and J 3 bases; nucleotides not matched to a gene: 8. Germline V lookup: CDR1 MGHRA, CDR2 YSYEKL. In DNA, the CDR3 is TGCGCCAGCAGCCAAGATCGTGAGGGGACAGGGGTTGGAAACACCATATATTTT. Amino acids: CASSQDREGTGVGNTIYF.

This clone was detected once. This chain uses TRBV18 with TRBJ2-6; D gene uncertain. This CDR3 is 14 amino acids long. CDR1 and CDR2 (germline): KGHSH, LQKENI. V was cut by 5 bases and J by 0 bases, with 5 bases left in between. CDR3 loop: CASSSYSGANVLTF. In nucleotides, the CDR3 is TGTGCCAGCTCATCCTACTCTGGGGCCAACGTCCTGACTTTC.

J is TRBJ2-7 and V is TRBV30; weak D call: TRBD2 (5 bases). The V gene's germline CDR1 is GTSNPN and CDR2 SVGIG (reference sequence). The CDR3 is 13 residues long. Trimming cost V 4 bases and J 6 bases, with 16 bases left between them. CDR3 coding DNA: TGTGCCTGGACTCGGCAGGCACGGGGCGAGCAGTACTTC. Its translation is CAWTRQARGEQYF.

The rearrangement uses TRBV28 and TRBJ2-7; D might be TRBD1 (6 bases). The germline CDR1 and CDR2 sequences are MDHEN and SYDVKM. Trimming took 5 bases from V and 2 from J, leaving 13 bases between them. The CDR3 contains 14 residues. The CDR3 sequence: CASSPPTGPYEQYF. The CDR3 nucleotides are TGTGCCAGCAGTCCCCCGACAGGACCCTACGAGCAGTACTTC.

A single count supports this clone. The V call is TRBV28, the J call TRBJ2-7; no definite D call. The germline V gene has CDR1 MDHEN and CDR2 SYDVKM. Trimming pared 5 bases from V and 2 bases from J, leaving 13 bases between. There are 14 residues in the CDR3. The CDR3 here is CASSHAGPTYEQYF. CDR3 in DNA: TGTGCCAGCAGTCACGCTGGCCCCACCTACGAGCAGTACTTC. The complete variable domain, with remaining parts taken from reference TRBV28 and TRBJ2-7, reads DVKVTQSSRYLVKRTGEKVFLECVQDMDHENMFWYRQDPGLGLRLIYFSYDVKMKEKGDIPEGYSVSREKKERFSLILESASTNQTSMYLCASSHAGPTYEQYFGPGTRLTVT.

The chain couples TRBV19 to TRBJ2-2; perhaps D is TRBD1 or TRBD2 (6 bases each). CDR3 length: 17 amino acids. CDR1 LNHDA and CDR2 SQIVND come from the germline V gene (reference sequence). V was cut by 6 bases and J by 3 bases, with 20 bases left in between. In DNA, the CDR3 is TGTGCCAGTAGCCAGGGGAGGAGCAGGGGTGACACCGGGGAGCTGTTTTTT. This translates into CASSQGRSRGDTGELFF.

The table lists this clone with a few counts. This rearrangement joins TRBV18 to TRBJ2-2, with 8 positions matching TRBD1. Germline V lookup: CDR1 KGHSH, CDR2 LQKENI. Trimming cost V 3 bases and J 2 bases; bases outside gene matches: 5. The CDR3 runs 16 residues. The CDR3 protein is CASSPRQGQNTGELFF. Written as DNA, the CDR3 is TGTGCCAGCTCACCCCGACAGGGGCAAAACACCGGGGAGCTGTTTTTT.

The chain couples TRBV15 to TRBJ2-1; D is uncertain. The CDR3 is 14 residues long. The V end lost 0 bases, the J end lost 7 bases, and 10 bases lay between the germline ends. Germline CDR1 is LNHNV and CDR2 is YYDKDF (reference sequence). The CDR3 sequence: CATSRDPTGNEQFF. The CDR3 DNA is TGTGCCACCAGCAGAGATCCGACTGGTAATGAGCAGTTCTTC.

This clone was recorded a few times. This sequence joins TRBV2 and TRBJ2-1; 10 positions match TRBD2. The germline CDR1 and CDR2 sequences are SNHLY and FYNNEI. J gave up 5 bases and V 7 bases, and 5 bases lay outside the gene matches. The CDR3 totals 14 residues. The CDR3 bases are TGTGCCAGCACCCCGGGACTAGCGAACAATGAGCAGTTCTTC. Protein: CASTPGLANNEQFF.

In nucleotides, the CDR3 is TGTGCCAGCAGCCGCCTTCGGGTGGATCAGCCCCAGCATTTT. Encoded protein: CASSRLRVDQPQHF. The chain couples TRBV6-5 to TRBJ1-5, with no clear D. Germline V CDR1 and CDR2: MNHEY, SVGAGI. The CDR3 is 14 amino acids. The V end was cut by 6 bases, the J end by 5 bases, with 14 bases between.

This sequence joins TRBV24-1 and TRBJ2-7, with 10 bases matching TRBD1. This CDR3 is 17 amino acids long. V gave up 2 bases and J gave up 4 bases; unmatched junction bases: 10. Germline V CDR1 and CDR2: KGHDR, SFDVKD. As DNA, the CDR3 is TGTGCCACCAGTGATTCACAACCCGGGACAGGGGTTTACGAGCAGTACTTC. This gives the protein CATSDSQPGTGVYEQYF.

In nucleotides, the CDR3 is TGTGCCAGCAGTGAATTAACGATTCAGCCCCAGCATTTT. Its translation is CASSELTIQPQHF. The chain recombines TRBV6-1 with TRBJ1-5; D is uncertain. Germline V gives CDR1 MNHNS, CDR2 SASEGT. Trimming took off 2 bases at V and 6 bases at J, with 8 bases between the two ends. This CDR3 region has 13 residues.

The V gene is TRBV5-1, the J gene TRBJ1-3, with TRBD1 matching over 8 bases. The CDR3 length is 18 residues. Trimming at V came to 0 bases and at J to 9 bases, leaving 17 bases not matched to a gene. CDR1 SGHRS and CDR2 YFSETQ come from the germline V gene. For the CDR3, the DNA is TGCGCCAGCAGCTTGGTGATACCTGGACAGGGAGGCCCGAGCACCATATATTTT. Translating it yields CASSLVIPGQGGPSTIYF. Supplemented by reference TRBV5-1 and TRBJ1-3, the full variable domain reads KAGVTQTPRYLIKTRGQQVTLSCSPISGHRSVSWYQQTPGQGLQFLFEYFSETQRNKGNFPGRFSGRQFSNSRSEMNVSTLELGDSALYLCASSLVIPGQGGPSTIYFGEGSWLTVV.

The chain is built from TRBV6-2 or TRBV6-3 and TRBJ1-1; no reliable D call. The CDR3 has 15 amino acids. Per the germline V gene, CDR1 is MNHEY and CDR2 is SVGEGT. With 2 bases removed from V and 3 bases from J, the gap between germline ends came to 13 bases. The CDR3 loop is CASSYAGDADTEAFF. CDR3 coding DNA: TGTGCCAGCAGTTACGCCGGAGACGCCGACACTGAAGCTTTCTTT.

This chain links TRBV19 with TRBJ1-5; D might be TRBD1 (6 bases). V lost 5 bases to trimming and J lost 6 bases, with 17 bases between them. Germline V gene sequence: CDR1 LNHDA, CDR2 SQIVND (reference sequence). The CDR3 totals 15 residues. This chain's CDR3 is CASSVSTGLGQPQHF. CDR3 coding DNA: TGTGCCAGTAGTGTCTCGACAGGACTTGGTCAGCCCCAGCATTTT.